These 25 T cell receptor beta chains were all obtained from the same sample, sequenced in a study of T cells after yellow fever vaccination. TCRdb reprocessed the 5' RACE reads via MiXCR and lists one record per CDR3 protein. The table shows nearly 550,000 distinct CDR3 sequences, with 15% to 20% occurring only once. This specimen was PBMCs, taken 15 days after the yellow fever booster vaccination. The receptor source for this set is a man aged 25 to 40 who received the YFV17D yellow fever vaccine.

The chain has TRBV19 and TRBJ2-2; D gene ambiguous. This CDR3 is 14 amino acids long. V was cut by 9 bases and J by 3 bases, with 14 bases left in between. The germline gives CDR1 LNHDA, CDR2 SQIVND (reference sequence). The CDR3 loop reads CASTSDVYTGELFF. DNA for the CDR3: TGTGCCAGCACCTCGGACGTTTACACCGGGGAGCTGTTTTTT.

The CDR3 DNA reads as TGCAGTGCTAGCGGACCCAGAAACACAGATACGCAGTATTTT. Protein: CSASGPRNTDTQYF. The rearrangement joins TRBV20-1 to TRBJ2-3; D gene unclear. With 3 bases removed from V and 2 bases from J, the gap between germline ends came to 12 bases. Per the germline V gene, CDR1 is DFQATT and CDR2 is SNEGSKA (reference sequence). The CDR3 sequence is 14 residues long.

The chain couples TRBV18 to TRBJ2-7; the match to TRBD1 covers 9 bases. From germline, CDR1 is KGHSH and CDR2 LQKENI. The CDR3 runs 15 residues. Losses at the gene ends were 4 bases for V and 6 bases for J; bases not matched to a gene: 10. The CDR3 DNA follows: TGTGCCAGCTCACGACCGGGACAGGGTTCGATCGAGCAGTACTTC. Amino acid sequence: CASSRPGQGSIEQYF.

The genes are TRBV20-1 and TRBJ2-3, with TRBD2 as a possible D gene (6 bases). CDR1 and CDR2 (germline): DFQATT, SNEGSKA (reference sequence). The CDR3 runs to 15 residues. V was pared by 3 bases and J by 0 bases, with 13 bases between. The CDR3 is CSARASVASTDTQYF. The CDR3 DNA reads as TGCAGTGCTAGGGCTAGCGTGGCTAGCACAGATACGCAGTATTTT.

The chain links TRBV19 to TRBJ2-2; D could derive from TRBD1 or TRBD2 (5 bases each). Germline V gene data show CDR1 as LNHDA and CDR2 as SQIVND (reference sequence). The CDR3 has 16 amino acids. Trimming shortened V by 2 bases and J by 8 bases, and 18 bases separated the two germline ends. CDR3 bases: TGTGCCAGTAGTATATCCCGGGACCAGGACGGGGGGGAGCTGTTTTTT. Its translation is CASSISRDQDGGELFF.

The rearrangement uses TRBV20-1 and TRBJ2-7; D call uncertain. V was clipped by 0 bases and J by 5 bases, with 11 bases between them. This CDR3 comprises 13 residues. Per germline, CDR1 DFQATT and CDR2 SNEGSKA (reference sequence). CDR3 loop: CSARDSPGHEQYF. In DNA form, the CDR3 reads TGCAGTGCTAGAGATTCCCCAGGCCACGAGCAGTACTTC.

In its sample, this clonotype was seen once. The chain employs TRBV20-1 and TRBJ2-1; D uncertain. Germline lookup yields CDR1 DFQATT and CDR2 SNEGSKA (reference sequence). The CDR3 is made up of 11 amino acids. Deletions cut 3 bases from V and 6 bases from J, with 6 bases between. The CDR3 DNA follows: TGCAGTGCTAGTATCGCCAATGAGCAGTTCTTC. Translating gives CSASIANEQFF.

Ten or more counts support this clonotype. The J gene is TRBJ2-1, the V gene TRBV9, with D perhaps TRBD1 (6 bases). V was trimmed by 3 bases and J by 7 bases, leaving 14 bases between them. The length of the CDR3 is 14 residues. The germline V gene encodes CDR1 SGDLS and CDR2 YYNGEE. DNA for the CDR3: TGTGCCAGCAGCGCCACGCCGGGGACAAATGAGCAGTTCTTC. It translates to CASSATPGTNEQFF.

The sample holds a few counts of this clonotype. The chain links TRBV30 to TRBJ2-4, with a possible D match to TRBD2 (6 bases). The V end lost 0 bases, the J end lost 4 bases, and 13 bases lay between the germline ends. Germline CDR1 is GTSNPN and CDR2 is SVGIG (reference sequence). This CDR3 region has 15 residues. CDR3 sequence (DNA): TGTGCCTGGAGTGTAGTGGGAGGCTGGAAAAACATTCAGTACTTC. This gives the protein CAWSVVGGWKNIQYF.

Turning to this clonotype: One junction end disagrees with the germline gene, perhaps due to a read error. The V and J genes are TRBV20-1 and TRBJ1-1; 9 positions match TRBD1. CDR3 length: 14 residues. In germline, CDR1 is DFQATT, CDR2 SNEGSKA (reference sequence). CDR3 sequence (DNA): TGCAGAGCTAGCGACAGGGGGACTTGGACCGAAGCTTTCTTT. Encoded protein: CRASDRGTWTEAFF.

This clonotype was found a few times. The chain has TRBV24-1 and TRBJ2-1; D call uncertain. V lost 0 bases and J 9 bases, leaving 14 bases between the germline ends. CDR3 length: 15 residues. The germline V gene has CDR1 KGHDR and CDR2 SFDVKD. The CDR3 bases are TGTGCCACCAGTGATTTGGGTGGGCCAGGTGGTGAGCAGTTCTTC. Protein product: CATSDLGGPGGEQFF.

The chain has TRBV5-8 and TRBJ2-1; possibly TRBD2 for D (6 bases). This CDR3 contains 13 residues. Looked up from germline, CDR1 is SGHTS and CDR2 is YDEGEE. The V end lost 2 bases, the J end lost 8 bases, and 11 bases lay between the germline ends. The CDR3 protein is CASSFQSGDEQFF. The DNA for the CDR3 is TGTGCCAGCAGCTTCCAGTCGGGAGATGAGCAGTTCTTC.

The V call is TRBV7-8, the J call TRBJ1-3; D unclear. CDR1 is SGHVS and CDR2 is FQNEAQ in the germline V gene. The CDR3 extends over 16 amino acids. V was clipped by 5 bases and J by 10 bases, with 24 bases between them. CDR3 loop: CASSRNPTEALLTIYF. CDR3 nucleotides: TGTGCCAGCAGCCGAAACCCGACGGAGGCCCTTTTGACCATATATTTT.

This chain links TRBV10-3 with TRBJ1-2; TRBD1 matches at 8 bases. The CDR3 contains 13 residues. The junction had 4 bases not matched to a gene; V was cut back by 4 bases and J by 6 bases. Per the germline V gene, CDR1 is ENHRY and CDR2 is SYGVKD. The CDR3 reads CAISGGRGHGYTF. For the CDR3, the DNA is TGTGCCATCAGTGGTGGCAGGGGGCATGGCTACACCTTC.

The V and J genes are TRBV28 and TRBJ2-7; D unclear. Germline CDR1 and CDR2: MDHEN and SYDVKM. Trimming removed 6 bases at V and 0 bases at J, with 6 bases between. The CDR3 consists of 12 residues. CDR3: CASRLSSYEQYF. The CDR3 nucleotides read TGTGCCAGCAGACTCTCCTCCTACGAGCAGTACTTC.

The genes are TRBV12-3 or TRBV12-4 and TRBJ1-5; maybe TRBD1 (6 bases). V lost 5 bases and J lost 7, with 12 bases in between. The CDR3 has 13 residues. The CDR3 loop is CASSVQGYQPQHF. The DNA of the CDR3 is TGTGCCAGCAGTGTGCAGGGGTACCAGCCCCAGCATTTT.

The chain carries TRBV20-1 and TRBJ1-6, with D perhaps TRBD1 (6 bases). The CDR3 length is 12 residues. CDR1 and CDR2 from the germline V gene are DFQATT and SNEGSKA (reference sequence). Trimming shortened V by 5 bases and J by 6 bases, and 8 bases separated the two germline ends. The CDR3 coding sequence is TGCAGTGCTGGGGGCAGTAATTCACCCCTCCACTTT. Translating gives CSAGGSNSPLHF.

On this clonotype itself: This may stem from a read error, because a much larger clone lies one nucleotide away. CDR3 in DNA: TGTGCCAGCAGTGAAACGGGTGGGGACGAGGGGCAGGGACTACACAATGAGCAGATCTTC. Its protein product is CASSETGGDEGQGLHNEQIF. V and J are TRBV25-1 and TRBJ2-1, with 7 bases fitting TRBD2. The CDR3 is 20 amino acids. Germline-derived CDR1 and CDR2 are MGHDK and SYGVNS.

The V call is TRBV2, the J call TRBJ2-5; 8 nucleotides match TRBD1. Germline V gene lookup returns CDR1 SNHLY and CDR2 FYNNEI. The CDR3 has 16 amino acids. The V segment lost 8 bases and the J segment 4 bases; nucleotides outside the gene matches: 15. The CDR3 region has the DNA TGTGCCAGCGGTGCGTCGACAGGGGCGGACGTAGAGACCCAGTACTTC. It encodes CASGASTGADVETQYF.

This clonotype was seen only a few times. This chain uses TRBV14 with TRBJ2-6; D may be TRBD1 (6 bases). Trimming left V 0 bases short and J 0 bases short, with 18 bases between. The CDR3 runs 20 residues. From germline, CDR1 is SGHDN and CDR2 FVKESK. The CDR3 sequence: CASSQDFPRTVSSGANVLTF. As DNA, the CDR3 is TGTGCCAGCAGCCAAGACTTTCCCCGGACAGTCAGCTCTGGGGCCAACGTCCTGACTTTC.

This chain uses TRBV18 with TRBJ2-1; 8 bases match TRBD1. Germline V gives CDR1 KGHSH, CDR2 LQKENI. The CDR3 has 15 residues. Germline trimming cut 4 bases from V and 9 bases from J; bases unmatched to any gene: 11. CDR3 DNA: TGTGCCAGCTCACAAGAGACAGGGGCGAGTGGTGAGCAGTTCTTC. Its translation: CASSQETGASGEQFF. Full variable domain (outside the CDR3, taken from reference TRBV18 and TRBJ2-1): NAGVMQNPRHLVRRRGQEARLRCSPMKGHSHVYWYRQLPEEGLKFMVYLQKENIIDESGMPKERFSAEFPKEGPSILRIQQVVRGDSAAYFCASSQETGASGEQFFGPGTRLTVL.

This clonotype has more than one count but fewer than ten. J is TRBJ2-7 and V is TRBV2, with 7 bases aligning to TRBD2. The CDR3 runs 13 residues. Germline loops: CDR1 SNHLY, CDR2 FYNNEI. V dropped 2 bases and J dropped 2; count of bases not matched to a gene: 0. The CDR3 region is CASSELAAYEQYF. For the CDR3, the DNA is TGTGCCAGCAGTGAACTAGCGGCCTACGAGCAGTACTTC.

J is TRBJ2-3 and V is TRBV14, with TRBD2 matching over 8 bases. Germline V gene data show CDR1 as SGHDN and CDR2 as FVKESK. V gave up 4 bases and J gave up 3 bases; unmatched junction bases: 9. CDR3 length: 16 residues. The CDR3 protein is CASSPPIAGTTDTQYF. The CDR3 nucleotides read TGTGCCAGCAGCCCTCCAATAGCGGGAACAACAGATACGCAGTATTTT.

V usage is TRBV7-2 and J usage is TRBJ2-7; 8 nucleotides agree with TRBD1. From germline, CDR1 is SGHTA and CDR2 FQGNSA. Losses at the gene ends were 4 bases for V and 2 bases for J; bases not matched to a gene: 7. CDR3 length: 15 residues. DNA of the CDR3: TGTGCCAGCAGCTCCCCCCCAGGGGGCCCCTACGAGCAGTACTTC. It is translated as CASSSPPGGPYEQYF.

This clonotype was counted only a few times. The CDR3 DNA reads as TGTGCCAGCAGTCTGATAAGGACCTACAATGAGCAGTTCTTC. Its translation: CASSLIRTYNEQFF. J is TRBJ2-1 and V is TRBV12-3 or TRBV12-4; D is unclear. CDR3 size: 14 residues. V was clipped by 5 bases and J by 2 bases, with 10 bases between them.